This TCR beta chain was recorded in a study of CXCR3-negative and CXCR3-positive naive CD8 T cells. Findings and caveats of the study: The study found more hydrophobic TRB CDR3s in CXCR3-positive naive cells than in CXCR3-negative naive cells. Memory CD8+ cells showed much lower diversity, while both naive subsets were comparably high.

Cells classed as naive CD8+ T cells were CD45RO-CCR7+CD27+CD95-. Each TRB cDNA library was prepared by 5' RACE (with UMI labels). With the 5' RACE reads reprocessed, TCRdb shows one record per CDR3 protein and no DNA. The table lists more than 7,500 distinct CDR3 sequences. Concerning this clonotype: The antigen is not known.

Per the germline V gene, CDR1 is SGHRS and CDR2 is YFSETQ. This CDR3 contains 16 residues. The V call is TRBV5-1, the J call TRBJ2-1; TCRdb reports TRBD2, a call that lacks DNA to check it against. Sequenced material: naive CXCR3- CD8+ T cells from blood. Subset meaning: CD45RO-CCR7+CD27+CD95- naive CD8+ T cells lacking CXCR3 (TNR3-). This TCR came from a human donor in good health. Some clones in this sample may be carry-over from other donors' samples. The CDR3 loop reads CASRSGTSGTGNEQFF.